This T cell receptor beta chain is drawn from a study of OX40 agonist ivuxolimab in advanced cancers. Study background: Every 2 weeks, ivuxolimab was infused into the patients intravenously at between 0.01 and 10 mg/kg.

Turning to this clone: What it recognizes is unknown.

The method was immunoSEQ multiplex PCR; TCRdb's version includes in-frame clones alone and lacks a portion of them. The table has about 81,000 clones, about 93% seen once; the top ten hold roughly an eighth. General study findings and limits: Averaging showed that CD8+ T cells had more expanded clones than CD4+ did. The antigens recognized by the expanded peripheral T cells, that is their antigen specificity, were not determined.

This sample comprised CD4+ or CD8+ T cells sorted from blood, obtained in a trial of the OX40 agonist ivuxolimab. This sequence was found in an adult with an advanced solid tumor such as melanoma, head and neck, liver or kidney cancer.

This chain's CDR3 is CASRPLPGGEDGYGYTF. CDR3 nucleotides: TGTGCCAGCAGACCCCTTCCCGGGGGCGAGGACGGCTATGGCTACACCTTC. The chain employs TRBV7-6 and TRBJ1-2; tentative D call: TRBD1 (6 bases). The length of the CDR3 is 17 residues. The V gene's germline CDR1 is SGHVS and CDR2 FNYEAQ. The germline V and J ends were trimmed by 6 bases and 4 bases, with 24 bases remaining between them. Complete variable domain (other parts from reference TRBV7-6 and TRBJ1-2): GAGVSQSPRYKVTKRGQDVALRCDPISGHVSLYWYRQALGQGPEFLTYFNYEAQQDKSGLPNDRFSAERPEGSISTLTIQRTEQRDSAMYRCASRPLPGGEDGYGYTFGSGTRLTVV.